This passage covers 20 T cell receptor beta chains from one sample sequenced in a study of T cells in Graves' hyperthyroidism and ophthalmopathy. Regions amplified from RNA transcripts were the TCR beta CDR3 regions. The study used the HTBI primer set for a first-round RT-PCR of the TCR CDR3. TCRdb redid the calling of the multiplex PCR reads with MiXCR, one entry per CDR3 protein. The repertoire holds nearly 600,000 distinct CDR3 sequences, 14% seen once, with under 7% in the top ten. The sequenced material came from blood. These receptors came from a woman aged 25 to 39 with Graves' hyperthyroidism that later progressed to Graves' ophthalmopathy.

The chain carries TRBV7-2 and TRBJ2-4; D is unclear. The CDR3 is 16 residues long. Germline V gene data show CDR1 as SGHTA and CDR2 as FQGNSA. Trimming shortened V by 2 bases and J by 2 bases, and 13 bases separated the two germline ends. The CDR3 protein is CASSLTVTSTKNIQYF. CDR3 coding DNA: TGTGCCAGCAGCTTAACAGTAACCTCCACCAAAAACATTCAGTACTTC. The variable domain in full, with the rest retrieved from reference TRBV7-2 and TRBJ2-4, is GAGVSQSPSNKVTEKGKDVELRCDPISGHTALYWYRQSLGQGLEFLIYFQGNSAPDKSGLPSDRFSAERTGGSVSTLTIQRTQQEDSAVYLCASSLTVTSTKNIQYFGAGTRLSVL.

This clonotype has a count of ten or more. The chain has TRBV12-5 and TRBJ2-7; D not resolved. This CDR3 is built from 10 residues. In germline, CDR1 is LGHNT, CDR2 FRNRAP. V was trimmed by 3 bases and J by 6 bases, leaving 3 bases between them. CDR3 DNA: TGTGCTAGTGGTTTTCCCGAGCAGTACTTC. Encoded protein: CASGFPEQYF.

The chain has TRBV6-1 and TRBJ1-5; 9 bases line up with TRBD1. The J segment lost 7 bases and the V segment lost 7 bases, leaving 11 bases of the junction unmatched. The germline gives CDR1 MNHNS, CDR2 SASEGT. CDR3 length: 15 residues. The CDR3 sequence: CASTTAGQGRQPQHF. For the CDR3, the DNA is TGTGCCAGCACTACGGCGGGACAGGGCAGACAGCCCCAGCATTTT.

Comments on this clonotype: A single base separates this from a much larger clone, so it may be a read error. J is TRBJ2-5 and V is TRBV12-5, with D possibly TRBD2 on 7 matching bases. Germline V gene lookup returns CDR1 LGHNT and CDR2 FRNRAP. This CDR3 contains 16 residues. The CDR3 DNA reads TGTGCTAGTGGTTTGAAAAGGGGGGGGTTCCAAGAGGCCCAGTACTTC. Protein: CASGLKRGGFQEAQYF.

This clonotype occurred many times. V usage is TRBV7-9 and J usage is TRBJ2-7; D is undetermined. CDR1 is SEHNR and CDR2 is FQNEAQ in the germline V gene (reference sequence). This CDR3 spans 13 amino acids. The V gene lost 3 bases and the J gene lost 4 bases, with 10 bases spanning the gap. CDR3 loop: CASSFVEVYEQYF. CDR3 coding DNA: TGTGCCAGCAGCTTTGTAGAGGTGTACGAGCAGTACTTC.

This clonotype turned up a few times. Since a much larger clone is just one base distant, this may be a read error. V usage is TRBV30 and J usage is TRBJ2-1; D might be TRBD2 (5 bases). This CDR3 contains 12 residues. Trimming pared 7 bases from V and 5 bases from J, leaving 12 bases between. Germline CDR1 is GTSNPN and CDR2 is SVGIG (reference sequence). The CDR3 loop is CASALVDNEQFF. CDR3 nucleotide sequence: TGTGCCTCCGCACTAGTTGACAATGAGCAGTTCTTC.

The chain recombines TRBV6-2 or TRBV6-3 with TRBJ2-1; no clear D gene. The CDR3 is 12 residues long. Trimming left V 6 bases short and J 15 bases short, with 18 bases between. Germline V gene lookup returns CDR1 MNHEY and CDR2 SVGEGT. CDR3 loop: CASRNPAPLPFF. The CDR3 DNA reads TGTGCCAGCAGGAACCCGGCCCCTCTCCCGTTCTTC.

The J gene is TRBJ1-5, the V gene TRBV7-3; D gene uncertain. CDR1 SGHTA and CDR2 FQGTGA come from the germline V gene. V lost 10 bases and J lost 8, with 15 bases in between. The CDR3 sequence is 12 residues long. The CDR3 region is CATPDRPEPQHF. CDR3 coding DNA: TGTGCCACCCCGGACCGGCCGGAGCCCCAGCATTTT.

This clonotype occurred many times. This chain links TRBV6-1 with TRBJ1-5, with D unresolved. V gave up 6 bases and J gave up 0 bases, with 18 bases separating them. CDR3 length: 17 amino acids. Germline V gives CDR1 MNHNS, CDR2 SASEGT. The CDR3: CASRVRRGPYSNQPQHF. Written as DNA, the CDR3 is TGTGCCAGCAGAGTGAGGAGAGGGCCATATAGCAATCAGCCCCAGCATTTT.

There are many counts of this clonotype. In DNA, the CDR3 is TGTGCCAGCAGTTTATCGTGGACAGGGGAAAAGTTCTTC. It codes for CASSLSWTGEKFF. The chain couples TRBV28 to TRBJ2-1; the match to TRBD1 covers 9 bases. The CDR3 has 13 residues. Germline loops: CDR1 MDHEN, CDR2 SYDVKM. V shed 1 base, J shed 14 bases, and the junction held 6 bases outside the gene matches. The complete variable domain, with remaining parts taken from reference TRBV28 and TRBJ2-1, reads DVKVTQSSRYLVKRTGEKVFLECVQDMDHENMFWYRQDPGLGLRLIYFSYDVKMKEKGDIPEGYSVSREKKERFSLILESASTNQTSMYLCASSLSWTGEKFFGPGTRLTVL.

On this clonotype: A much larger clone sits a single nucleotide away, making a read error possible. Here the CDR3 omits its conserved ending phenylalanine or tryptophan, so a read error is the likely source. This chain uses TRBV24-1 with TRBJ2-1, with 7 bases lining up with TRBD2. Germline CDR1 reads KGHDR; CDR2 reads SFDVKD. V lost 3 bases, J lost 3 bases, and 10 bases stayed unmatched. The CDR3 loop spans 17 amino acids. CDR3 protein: CATSDVALGEGYNEQFL. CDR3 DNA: TGTGCCACCAGTGATGTCGCCCTGGGGGAGGGCTACAATGAGCAGTTCTTG.

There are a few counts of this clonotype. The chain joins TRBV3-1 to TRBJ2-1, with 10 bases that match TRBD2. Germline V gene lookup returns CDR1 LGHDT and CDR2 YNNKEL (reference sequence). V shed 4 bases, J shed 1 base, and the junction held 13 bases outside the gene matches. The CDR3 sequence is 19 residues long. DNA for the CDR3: TGTGCCAGCAGCCTCGATTTGGGACTAGCGTCGATTTCCTACAATGAGCAGTTCTTC. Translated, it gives CASSLDLGLASISYNEQFF.

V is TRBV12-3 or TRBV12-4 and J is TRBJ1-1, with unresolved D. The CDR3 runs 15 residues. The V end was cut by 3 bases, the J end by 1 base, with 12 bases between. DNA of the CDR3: TGTGCCAGCAGTTTTTTCGTGACGGCGAACACTGAAGCTTTCTTT. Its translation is CASSFFVTANTEAFF.

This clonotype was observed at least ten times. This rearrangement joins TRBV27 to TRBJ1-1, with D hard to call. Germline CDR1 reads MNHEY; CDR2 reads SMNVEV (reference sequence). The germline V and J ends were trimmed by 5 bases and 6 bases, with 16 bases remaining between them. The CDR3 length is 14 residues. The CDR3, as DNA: TGTGCCAGCAGTGAGGTAGGAGGGCCCCCTGAAGCTTTCTTT. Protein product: CASSEVGGPPEAFF.

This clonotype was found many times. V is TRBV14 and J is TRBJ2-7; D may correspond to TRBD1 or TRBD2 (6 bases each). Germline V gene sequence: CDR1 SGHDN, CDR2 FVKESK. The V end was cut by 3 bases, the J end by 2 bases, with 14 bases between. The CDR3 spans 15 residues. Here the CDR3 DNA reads TGTGCCAGCAGCCAGGAGGGGGGTAGAACCTACGAGCAGTACTTC. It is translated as CASSQEGGRTYEQYF.

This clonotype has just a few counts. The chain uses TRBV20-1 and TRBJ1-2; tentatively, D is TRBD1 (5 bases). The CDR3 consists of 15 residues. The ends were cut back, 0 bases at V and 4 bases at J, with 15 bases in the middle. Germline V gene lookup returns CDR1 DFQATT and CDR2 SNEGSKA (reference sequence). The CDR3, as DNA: TGCAGTGCTAGAGATAGAGGGGCGCGGGGCTATGGCTACACCTTC. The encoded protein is CSARDRGARGYGYTF.

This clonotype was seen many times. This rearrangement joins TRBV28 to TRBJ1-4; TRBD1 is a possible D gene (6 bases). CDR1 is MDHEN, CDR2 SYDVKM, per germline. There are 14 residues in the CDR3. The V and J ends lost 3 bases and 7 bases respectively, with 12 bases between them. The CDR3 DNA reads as TGTGCCAGCAGTTTTGGGGGGCTGACTGAAAAACTGTTTTTT. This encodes CASSFGGLTEKLFF.

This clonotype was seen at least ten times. CDR3 in DNA: TGTGCCAGCAGCCCCAGCCCGACAGGCCTTTCCCACTTT. Translating it yields CASSPSPTGLSHF. The chain is built from TRBV7-2 and TRBJ1-6; D perhaps matches TRBD1 (6 bases). The CDR3 runs 13 residues. Germline loops: CDR1 SGHTA, CDR2 FQGNSA. V lost 5 bases and J 18 bases, leaving 20 bases between the germline ends.

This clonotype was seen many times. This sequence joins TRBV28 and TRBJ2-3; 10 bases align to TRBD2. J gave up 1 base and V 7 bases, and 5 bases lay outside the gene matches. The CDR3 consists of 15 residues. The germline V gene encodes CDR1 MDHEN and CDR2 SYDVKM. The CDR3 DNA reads TGTGCCAGCACCCACGGGACTAGCGGCACAGATACGCAGTATTTT. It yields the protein CASTHGTSGTDTQYF.

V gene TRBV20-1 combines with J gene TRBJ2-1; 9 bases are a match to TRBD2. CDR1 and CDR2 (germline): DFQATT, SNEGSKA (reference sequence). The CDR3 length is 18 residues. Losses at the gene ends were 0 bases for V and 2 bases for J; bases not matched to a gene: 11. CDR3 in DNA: TGCAGTGCTAGAGATTGGGGAAGGGCGGGAGGGACCTACAATGAGCAGTTCTTC. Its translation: CSARDWGRAGGTYNEQFF.